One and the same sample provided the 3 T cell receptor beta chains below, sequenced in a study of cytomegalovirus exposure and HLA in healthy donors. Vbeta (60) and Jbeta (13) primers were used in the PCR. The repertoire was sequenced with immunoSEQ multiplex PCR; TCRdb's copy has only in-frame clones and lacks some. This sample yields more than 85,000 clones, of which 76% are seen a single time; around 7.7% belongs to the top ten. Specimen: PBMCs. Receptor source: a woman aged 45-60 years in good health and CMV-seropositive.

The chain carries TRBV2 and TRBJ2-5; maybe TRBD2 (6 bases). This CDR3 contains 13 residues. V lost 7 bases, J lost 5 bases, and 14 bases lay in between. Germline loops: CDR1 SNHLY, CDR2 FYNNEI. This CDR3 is CASMASVLETQYF. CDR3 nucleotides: TGTGCCAGCATGGCTAGCGTGTTGGAGACCCAGTACTTC. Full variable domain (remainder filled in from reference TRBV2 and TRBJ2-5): EPEVTQTPSHQVTQMGQEVILRCVPISNHLYFYWYRQILGQKVEFLVSFYNNEISEKSEIFDDQFSVERPDGSNFTLKIRSTKLEDSAMYFCASMASVLETQYFGPGTRLLVL.

CDR3 region: CASSPSRGSYEQYF. The CDR3 nucleotides read TGTGCCAGCAGCCCGAGCAGGGGATCCTACGAGCAGTACTTC. The V call is TRBV6-5, the J call TRBJ2-5, with D perhaps matching TRBD1 (6 bases). The DNA end is more similar to TRBJ2-7, so the J call may be wrong. CDR3 length: 14 residues. Germline CDR1 is MNHEY and CDR2 is SVGAGI.

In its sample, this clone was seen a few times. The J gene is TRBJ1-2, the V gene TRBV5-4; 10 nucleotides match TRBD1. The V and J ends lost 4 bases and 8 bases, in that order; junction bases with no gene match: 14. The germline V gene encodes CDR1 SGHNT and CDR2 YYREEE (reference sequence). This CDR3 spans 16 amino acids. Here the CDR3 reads CASSPPTRQGALGYTF. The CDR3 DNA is TGTGCCAGCAGCCCTCCCACCAGACAGGGGGCCCTAGGCTACACCTTC.